This TCR beta chain appears in the sequencing data of a study of blood T cell repertoires in COVID-19. At the level of the study: T cells, B-cell-depleted T cells, or PBMCs supplied cDNA or gDNA.

V lost 0 bases, J lost 3 bases, and 5 bases stayed unmatched. Germline values: CDR1 MNHEY, CDR2 SVGEGT. This CDR3 has 17 amino acids. Original handling: Amplification from reference gene primers served as the basis for estimated nucleated cell counts. The repertoire was sequenced with immunoSEQ multiplex PCR; TCRdb's copy has only in-frame clones and lacks some. The V and J calls and the clone size are those of that table, but D and trimming were determined from the DNA. Of a few hundred thousand clones in the sample, around nine tenths were seen once. The table lists this clone with a count of one. The sequence was obtained from a man in his thirties or forties in a cohort exposed to, infected with or recovered from COVID-19 (not recorded which). The chain is built from TRBV6-2 or TRBV6-3 and TRBJ2-5; 12 nucleotides match TRBD2. The material sequenced was PBMCs or T cells enriched from blood (not recorded which). The CDR3 sequence is CASSYSPSGRVKETQYF. DNA of the CDR3: TGTGCCAGCAGTTACTCTCCTAGCGGGAGGGTTAAAGAGACCCAGTACTTC.